These 3 T cell receptor beta chains were sequenced from one sample in a study of CD8+CD57+ T cells in acquired aplastic anemia. Genomic DNA served as template for TCR beta VDJ and CDR3 profiling. TCRdb re-called the reads with MiXCR, one entry per CDR3 protein. The repertoire has just over 400,000 distinct CDR3 sequences, 60% to 80% of them found once; the top ten carry 3.5% to 4.5%. The sequenced sample consisted of sorted CD4+, CD8+, or CD8+CD57+ T cells (not recorded which) from PBMCs. These receptors all stem from a human donor in good health, serving as a control.

Points on this clonotype: Lacking the conserved final phenylalanine or tryptophan, this CDR3 likely reflects a read error. It is unclear where the CDR3 begins or ends on the DNA, so no DNA is shown, and the CDR3 is as TCRdb lists it. The CDR3 spells CASSLGTGLYGYTFGS. V usage is TRBV7-9 and J usage is TRBJ2-7; no DNA check was done on the table's D call, TRBD2. The CDR3 is 16 residues long, counting both termini. Germline CDR1 reads SEHNR; CDR2 reads FQNEAQ (reference sequence).

As concerns this clonotype: The missing conserved phenylalanine or tryptophan at the end of this CDR3 makes a read error likely. No DNA is shown, since the ends of the CDR3 on it are uncertain; the CDR3 is the one TCRdb lists. CDR3 in amino acids: CASSPTGSQGTQY. The rearrangement joins TRBV7-2 to TRBJ1-2; the table assigns TRBD1, which was not confirmed against the DNA. Germline V gene data show CDR1 as SGHTA and CDR2 as FQGNSA. The CDR3 is 13 amino acids in total, end residues counted.

The chain links TRBV20-1 to TRBJ2-5; D is unclear. The V gene lost 5 bases and the J gene lost 5 bases, with 15 bases spanning the gap. Germline V gives CDR1 DFQATT, CDR2 SNEGSKA (reference sequence). This CDR3 has 13 residues. CDR3 in DNA: TGCAGTGCTCCTCCGCGGTTAGAGGAGACCCAGTACTTC. It is translated as CSAPPRLEETQYF.